These 18 T cell receptor beta chains came from one sample sequenced in a study of blood T cell repertoires in COVID-19. Assay used: immunoSEQ multiplex PCR; TCRdb lists only in-frame clones, some missing. Altogether over 200,000 clones are present, around 87% being singletons, with the ten largest covering less than 15%. The sample was PBMCs or T cells enriched from blood (not recorded which). The receptors come from a man aged 30 to 39 who had been exposed to COVID-19.

V is TRBV7-7 and J is TRBJ2-4; perhaps TRBD1 as D (5 bases). Trimming cost V 5 bases and J 8 bases, with 13 bases left between them. The germline V gene has CDR1 SSHAT and CDR2 FNYEAQ (reference sequence). The CDR3 spans 13 residues. CDR3 DNA sequence: TGTGCCAGCAGCCAAGGACAAGGGGACATTCAGTACTTC. As protein: CASSQGQGDIQYF.

The DNA of the CDR3 is TGCGCCAGCAGCTTGGCCGGGGGTAGCGGGGTTGGGAATACGCAGTATTTT. Amino acids: CASSLAGGSGVGNTQYF. The V gene is TRBV5-1, the J gene TRBJ2-3, with 8 bases lining up with TRBD2. The CDR3 contains 17 residues. Germline CDR1 reads SGHRS; CDR2 reads YFSETQ. V shed 0 bases and J 7 bases; nucleotides not matched to a gene: 13.

The chain uses TRBV24-1 and TRBJ2-3; 10 bases fit TRBD2. Germline lookup yields CDR1 KGHDR and CDR2 SFDVKD. V trimming: 10 bases; J trimming: 3 bases; junction bases outside the gene matches: 9. CDR3 length: 15 amino acids. CDR3 DNA sequence: TGTGCCACAGGCGAGCGGGGGGGCTGGACAGATACGCAGTATTTT. Its protein is CATGERGGWTDTQYF.

In its sample, this clone was seen once. This chain joins TRBV7-8 and TRBJ1-1; TRBD1 is a possible D gene (6 bases). CDR1 is SGHVS and CDR2 is FQNEAQ in the germline V gene. Between the trimmed V and J ends, which lost 2 bases and 0 bases, there was a span of 16 bases. The CDR3 is 17 amino acids. CDR3 amino acids: CASSLRITGHMNTEAFF. The CDR3, as DNA: TGTGCCAGCAGCTTAAGGATCACAGGGCACATGAACACTGAAGCTTTCTTT.

The chain uses TRBV6-5 and TRBJ1-2; D gene unclear. This CDR3 region has 14 residues. From germline, CDR1 is MNHEY and CDR2 SVGAGI. The V end lost 2 bases, the J end lost 1 base, and 8 bases lay between the germline ends. The CDR3 coding sequence is TGTGCCAGCAGTTACCTCGGGGTTAACTATGGCTACACCTTC. It encodes CASSYLGVNYGYTF.

V and J are TRBV27 and TRBJ1-1; a weak D match, TRBD1 (6 bases). V dropped 0 bases and J dropped 4 bases, with 12 bases sitting between them. CDR3 length: 15 residues. Germline V gene sequence: CDR1 MNHEY, CDR2 SMNVEV (reference sequence). CDR3 in amino acids: CASSLSGGAGTEAFF. In nucleotides, the CDR3 is TGTGCCAGCAGTTTATCAGGGGGAGCTGGCACTGAAGCTTTCTTT.

This clone was seen a handful of times. The genes are TRBV5-5 and TRBJ1-6; D might be TRBD1 (5 bases). CDR1 and CDR2 from the germline V gene are SGHKS and YYEKEE (reference sequence). The CDR3 has 18 amino acids. The V gene lost 0 bases and the J gene lost 6 bases, with 19 bases spanning the gap. CDR3 nucleotide sequence: TGTGCCAGCAGCTTGGCAGGAGTAACCAGGGAACCTAATTCACCCCTCCACTTT. It specifies CASSLAGVTREPNSPLHF.

CDR3 DNA: TGTGCCAGCAGCCCGGACAGGGCTGGAAACACCATATATTTT. Residues: CASSPDRAGNTIYF. The chain is built from TRBV7-2 and TRBJ1-3; TRBD1 matches 8 bases. CDR3 length: 14 amino acids. Germline trimming cut 5 bases from V and 2 bases from J; bases unmatched to any gene: 2. Per the germline V gene, CDR1 is SGHTA and CDR2 is FQGNSA. Variable domain in full (rest from reference TRBV7-2 and TRBJ1-3): GAGVSQSPSNKVTEKGKDVELRCDPISGHTALYWYRQSLGQGLEFLIYFQGNSAPDKSGLPSDRFSAERTGGSVSTLTIQRTQQEDSAVYLCASSPDRAGNTIYFGEGSWLTVV.

J is TRBJ1-1 and V is TRBV30; no clear D. The CDR3 is 13 amino acids. The germline V and J ends were trimmed by 8 bases and 1 base, with 14 bases remaining between them. CDR1 GTSNPN and CDR2 SVGIG come from the germline V gene (reference sequence). CDR3 DNA: TGTGCCGGCCTCGGACTCCCGAACACTGAAGCTTTCTTT. Residues: CAGLGLPNTEAFF.

The genes are TRBV6-6 and TRBJ1-1; D ambiguous. The CDR3 contains 16 residues. Trimming stripped 2 bases from V and 1 base from J, with 14 bases between. Looked up from germline, CDR1 is MNHNY and CDR2 is SVGAGI (reference sequence). CDR3 sequence (DNA): TGTGCCAGCAGTTACAGCGACCTCACGGGGAACACTGAAGCTTTCTTT. Translated, it gives CASSYSDLTGNTEAFF.

The J gene is TRBJ2-1, the V gene TRBV4-1, with 10 bases lining up with TRBD1. The ends lost 1 base at V and 5 bases at J; junction bases unmatched: 2. Germline lookup yields CDR1 MGHRA and CDR2 YSYEKL. The CDR3 is 15 amino acids. The CDR3 bases are TGCGCCAGCAGCCAAGGGGACAGGGGTCACAATGAGCAGTTCTTC. Its protein is CASSQGDRGHNEQFF.

The rearrangement links TRBV11-1 to TRBJ1-2; 11 bases align to TRBD1. CDR3 length: 13 residues. Germline assignment: CDR1 SGHAT and CDR2 FQDESV (reference sequence). The ends lost 5 bases at V and 8 bases at J; junction bases unmatched: 4. The CDR3 DNA reads TGTGCCAGCAGCCGGACAGGGGGCTGGGGCTACACCTTC. It codes for CASSRTGGWGYTF.

The chain employs TRBV6-5 and TRBJ1-1; D unclear. V was clipped by 5 bases and J by 10 bases, with 14 bases between them. The CDR3 contains 12 residues. The germline V gene encodes CDR1 MNHEY and CDR2 SVGAGI. CDR3 sequence (DNA): TGTGCCAGCAGTCGGCTGACGGAGGGAGCTTTCTTT. Encoded protein: CASSRLTEGAFF.

The rearrangement links TRBV9 to TRBJ1-6; no firm D call. CDR3 size: 15 residues. In germline, CDR1 is SGDLS, CDR2 YYNGEE. Trimming removed 0 bases at V and 7 bases at J, with 11 bases between. The CDR3 loop is CASSVEMGPNSPLHF. The CDR3 nucleotides read TGTGCCAGCAGCGTAGAGATGGGCCCAAATTCACCCCTCCACTTT.

The CDR3 sequence: CASSFRGRGYTF. The CDR3 DNA follows: TGTGCCAGCAGCTTTCGAGGGAGGGGCTACACCTTC. The chain combines TRBV7-2 with TRBJ1-2; D is undetermined. Germline CDR1 reads SGHTA; CDR2 reads FQGNSA. V shed 3 bases and J shed 8 bases, with 10 bases lying between them. This CDR3 is built from 12 residues.

The V gene is TRBV6-2 or TRBV6-3, the J gene TRBJ1-5; possible D gene TRBD1, 6 bases. The CDR3 sequence is 14 residues long. Trimming removed 5 bases at V and 6 bases at J, with 14 bases between. Germline CDR1 is MNHEY and CDR2 is SVGEGT. The CDR3 DNA reads as TGTGCCAGCAGTCGACCGGGGGGGCCTCAGCCCCAGCATTTT. Translated: CASSRPGGPQPQHF.

This chain joins TRBV20-1 and TRBJ1-2; D gene ambiguous. The germline V gene encodes CDR1 DFQATT and CDR2 SNEGSKA (reference sequence). The CDR3 extends over 13 amino acids. Trimming took off 3 bases at V and 4 bases at J, with 12 bases between the two ends. Here the CDR3 reads CSASPGGLYGYTF. Written as DNA, the CDR3 is TGCAGTGCTAGTCCCGGCGGGCTCTATGGCTACACCTTC.

The V and J genes are TRBV9 and TRBJ1-1, with 7 bases that match TRBD1. Germline CDR1 reads SGDLS; CDR2 reads YYNGEE. Trimming at V came to 5 bases and at J to 3 bases, leaving 7 bases not matched to a gene. The CDR3 length is 14 residues. CDR3 coding DNA: TGTGCCAGCAGTTACAGGGGCTCGGACACTGAAGCTTTCTTT. This codes for CASSYRGSDTEAFF.